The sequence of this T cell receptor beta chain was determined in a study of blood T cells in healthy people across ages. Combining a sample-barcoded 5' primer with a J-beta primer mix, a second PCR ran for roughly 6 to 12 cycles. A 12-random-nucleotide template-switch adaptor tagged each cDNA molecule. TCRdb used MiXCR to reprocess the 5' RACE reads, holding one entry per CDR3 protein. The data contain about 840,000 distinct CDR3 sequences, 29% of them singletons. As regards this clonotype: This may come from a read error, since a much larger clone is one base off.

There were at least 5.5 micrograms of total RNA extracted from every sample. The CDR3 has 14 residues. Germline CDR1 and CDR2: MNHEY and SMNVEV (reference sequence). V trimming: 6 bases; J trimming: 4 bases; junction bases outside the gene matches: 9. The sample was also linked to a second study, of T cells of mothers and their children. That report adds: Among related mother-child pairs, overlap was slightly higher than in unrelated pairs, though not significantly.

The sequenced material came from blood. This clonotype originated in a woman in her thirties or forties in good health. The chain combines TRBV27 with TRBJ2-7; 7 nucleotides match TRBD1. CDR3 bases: TGTGCCAGCAGACCCGGACAGGTGAGATACGAGCAGTACTTC. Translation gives CASRPGQVRYEQYF.